Below, one T cell receptor (beta chain) is given with its context. These data belong to a study of control samples from healthy donors and cancer patients. Libraries were prepared by immunoSEQ multiplex PCR; TCRdb keeps only in-frame clonotypes and omits some of them. The data hold nearly 200,000 clones, with about 89% observed a single time. V lost 0 bases, J lost 6 bases, and 15 bases lay in between. From germline, CDR1 is SGHAT and CDR2 FQNNGV. The CDR3 totals 15 residues. The chain joins TRBV11-2 to TRBJ2-7, with D unclear. The receptor was derived from a man aged 25-40 years in good health. Material: blood. Here the CDR3 DNA reads TGTGCCAGCAGCTTAGACCCTAGAGATGTCGGCGAGCAGTACTTC. Protein product: CASSLDPRDVGEQYF.